The clone carrying this T cell receptor beta chain has more than one count but fewer than ten. What it recognizes is unknown. Expressed TCRB transcripts got sequenced, as all isolated RNA was reverse transcribed. Data came from immunoSEQ multiplex PCR; TCRdb stores just in-frame clones and leaves some out. Altogether 390,000 or so clones are present, approximately 15% being singletons, with the ten largest covering roughly 0.038%. This sample stems from a study of beta chain features in type 1 diabetes. Staining for CD45RO/CCR7/CD25/CD127/CD95/CD27 allowed sorting of CD4+ naive, central memory, regulatory and stem cell-like memory cells. From germline, CDR1 is SQVTM and CDR2 ANQGSEA. The V gene lost 3 bases and the J gene lost 0 bases, with 15 bases spanning the gap. This CDR3 is built from 16 residues. Study-level findings and limits: Patients' naive, central memory and Treg TCRB repertoires seemed closer to one another than those of healthy donors. Fewer insertions but more deletions were seen at VDJ junctions in type 1 diabetes patients.

Source material: naive CD4+ T cells from blood. This TCR was sampled from a young man in good health. V is TRBV29-1 and J is TRBJ2-1; no definite D call. CDR3 residues: CSVDVRSDGSYNEQFF. DNA of the CDR3: TGCAGCGTTGATGTCAGAAGCGACGGCTCCTACAATGAGCAGTTCTTC.